This TCR beta chain was recorded in a study of PD-L1 blockade in urothelial cancer. As for the study in general: Patients commenced atezolizumab at some point between 2014 and 2015, and it was given at 1,200 mg intravenously every 3 weeks. Study-wide results and limits: Below-median pretreatment blood TCR clonality predicted better survival.

Regarding this clone: The antigen remains undetermined.

The method was immunoSEQ multiplex PCR; TCRdb's version includes in-frame clones alone and lacks a portion of them. The data show around 56,000 clones, about 86% seen once. The CDR3 runs 13 residues. Germline loops: CDR1 LNHDA, CDR2 SQIVND (reference sequence). Trimming cost V 5 bases and J 3 bases; bases outside gene matches: 3. This sequence was found in a man between 50 and 59 years old with urothelial cancer. This sample comprised PBMCs, obtained around atezolizumab (anti-PD-L1) treatment. This chain links TRBV19 with TRBJ2-7, with 8 nucleotides matching TRBD1. DNA of the CDR3: TGTGCCAGTAGTGTCGACAGGGGCTACGAGCAGTACTTC. This translates into CASSVDRGYEQYF.